The 8 T cell receptor beta chains presented below share a single source sample, sequenced in a study of T cell responses to AZD1222 COVID-19 vaccine. Assay: immunoSEQ multiplex PCR; the TCRdb copy retains only in-frame clones and omits some. The sample includes over 120,000 clones, under 95% seen only once; the top ten take about 9%. The source material was peripheral blood, sampled on day 0 of AZD1222 vaccination. The receptors originated from an adult in good health.

The V call is TRBV6-5, the J call TRBJ1-1; D is undetermined. The CDR3 has 16 amino acids. With 0 bases removed from V and 6 bases from J, the gap between germline ends came to 17 bases. Germline-derived CDR1 and CDR2 are MNHEY and SVGAGI. CDR3 sequence (DNA): TGTGCCAGCAGTTACTCTTCTGAGGCAGGAACGCCTGAAGCTTTCTTT. This gives the protein CASSYSSEAGTPEAFF.

This chain links TRBV19 with TRBJ2-7, with 7 bases that match TRBD2. Germline V gene lookup returns CDR1 LNHDA and CDR2 SQIVND (reference sequence). Trimming at V came to 3 bases and at J to 4 bases, leaving 12 bases not matched to a gene. The CDR3 is made up of 16 amino acids. CDR3 region: CASSIHMRGSRYEQYF. The CDR3 DNA reads as TGTGCCAGTAGTATTCACATGCGGGGGAGCAGGTACGAGCAGTACTTC.

This sequence joins TRBV3-1 (or the pseudogene TRBV3-2) and TRBJ2-7; D is possibly TRBD1 or TRBD2 (6 bases each). Trimming removed 3 bases from V and 0 bases from J, with 18 bases in between. The length of the CDR3 is 17 residues. Germline loops: CDR1 LGHDT, CDR2 YNNKEL (reference sequence). The CDR3 sequence is CASSQGGRQVCSYEQYF. The DNA for the CDR3 is TGTGCCAGCAGCCAGGGGGGCCGACAAGTCTGCTCCTACGAGCAGTACTTC.

This chain links TRBV19 with TRBJ1-5; unclear D gene. CDR1 LNHDA and CDR2 SQIVND come from the germline V gene (reference sequence). The CDR3 totals 15 residues. V lost 5 bases and J 8 bases, leaving 19 bases between the germline ends. The CDR3 nucleotides read TGTGCCAGTAGTGCCAATAGGAGATCCATTGAGCCCCAGCATTTT. Protein product: CASSANRRSIEPQHF.

In this sample, this clone turned up a few times. The rearrangement uses TRBV6-5 and TRBJ1-5; D remains unclear. CDR3 length equals 10 residues. Germline V gene data show CDR1 as MNHEY and CDR2 as SVGAGI. Trimming stripped 7 bases from V and 7 bases from J, with 5 bases between. CDR3 sequence reads: CASNYQPQHF. CDR3 nucleotides: TGTGCCAGCAACTACCAGCCCCAGCATTTT.

The genes are TRBV11-2 and TRBJ1-4; 9 bases line up with TRBD1. There are 14 residues in the CDR3. Per the germline V gene, CDR1 is SGHAT and CDR2 is FQNNGV. Unmatched junction bases numbered 2, after V lost 5 bases and J lost 4 bases. The chain's CDR3 is CASSMGQGNEKLFF. The CDR3 coding sequence is TGTGCCAGCAGCATGGGACAGGGTAATGAAAAACTGTTTTTT.

The V and J genes are TRBV6-5 and TRBJ1-4; a weak D match, TRBD1 (5 bases). Between the trimmed V and J ends, which lost 2 bases and 11 bases, there was a span of 9 bases. The CDR3 loop spans 12 amino acids. Germline values: CDR1 MNHEY, CDR2 SVGAGI. CDR3 nucleotide sequence: TGTGCCAGCAGTTACCTGGACAATAAACTGTTTTTT. It encodes CASSYLDNKLFF.

The V call is TRBV11-3, the J call TRBJ1-1; TRBD1 is a possible D gene (6 bases). The CDR3 sequence is 15 residues long. Trimming stripped 6 bases from V and 1 base from J, with 15 bases between. Germline CDR1 SGHNT, CDR2 YENEEA. This CDR3 reads CASRHTGPGNTEAFF. Here the CDR3 DNA reads TGTGCCAGCAGACATACAGGGCCGGGGAACACTGAAGCTTTCTTT.